Listed here are 12 T cell receptor beta chains from one sample, sequenced in a study of OX40 agonist ivuxolimab in advanced cancers. Libraries were built with the immunoSEQ multiplex PCR assay. This is the immuneACCESS table as TCRdb keeps it, with only in-frame sequences that have V and J called. A part of the clones is gone; compared with another copy, unresolved V genes explain less than half, and the rest is unexplained. This sample comprises roughly 53,000 clones, less than 90% of them detected only once. The ten top clones hold roughly 54% of the sample. The input for sequencing was CD4+ or CD8+ T cells sorted from blood, taken in a trial of the OX40 agonist ivuxolimab. These receptor sequences come from an adult with an advanced solid tumor such as melanoma, head and neck, liver or kidney cancer.

The V call is TRBV29-1, the J call TRBJ2-5; no firm D call. There are 11 residues in the CDR3. Looked up from germline, CDR1 is SQVTM and CDR2 is ANQGSEA. CDR3 region: CCLIKQETQYF. The CDR3 region has the DNA TGCTGCTTAATAAAACAAGAGACCCAGTACTTC. Full variable domain (remainder filled in from reference TRBV29-1 and TRBJ2-5): SAVISQKPSRDICQRGTSLTIQCQVDSQVTMMFWYRQQPGQSLTLIATANQGSEATYESGFVIDKFPISRPNLTFSTLTVSNMSPEDSSIYLCCLIKQETQYFGPGTRLLVL.

This clone is a singleton in its sample. This chain connects TRBV21-1 to TRBJ1-3; TRBD1, the table's D call, lacks a check against the DNA. TRBV21-1 is deemed a pseudogene. The CDR3 has 16 residues. The CDR3 region has the DNA TGTGCCAGCAGCAAGGGACAGATACCCTCTGGAAACACCATATATTTT. It yields the protein CASSKGQIPSGNTIYF.

This clone appeared once. The chain has TRBV13 and TRBJ1-3; D possibly corresponds to TRBD1 (5 bases). CDR1 and CDR2 (germline): PRHDT, FYEKMQ (reference sequence). This CDR3 has 17 amino acids. Trimming took off 3 bases at V and 0 bases at J, with 15 bases between the two ends. Written as DNA, the CDR3 is TGTGCCAGCAGCTTTCGGGCAGGGATTAGCTCTGGAAACACCATATATTTT. Its translation is CASSFRAGISSGNTIYF.

The chain uses TRBV9 and TRBJ2-1; 9 positions match TRBD1. V was pared by 6 bases and J by 7 bases, with 14 bases of the junction left unmatched. The CDR3 spans 16 residues. Germline loops: CDR1 SGDLS, CDR2 YYNGEE. In nucleotides, the CDR3 is TGTGCCAGCACCCCCTTTCTGGGACAGGGATTAAATGAGCAGTTCTTC. This gives the protein CASTPFLGQGLNEQFF.

The chain carries TRBV18 and TRBJ2-1; D unresolved. In germline, CDR1 is KGHSH, CDR2 LQKENI. Trimming shortened V by 1 base and J by 10 bases, and 11 bases separated the two germline ends. This CDR3 spans 13 amino acids. CDR3 amino acids: CASSPQGLEEQFF. In nucleotides, the CDR3 is TGTGCCAGCTCACCACAGGGCCTCGAAGAGCAGTTCTTC.

CDR3 DNA sequence: TGTGCCAGCAGCCAGCGATCGGCGGGGGTGGCAGATACGCAGTATTTT. This sequence encodes CASSQRSAGVADTQYF. V is TRBV7-9 and J is TRBJ2-3; 7 bases are shared with TRBD2. Trimming removed 5 bases from V and 4 bases from J; junction bases left unmatched: 12. This CDR3 spans 16 amino acids. Germline CDR1 and CDR2: SEHNR and FQNEAQ (reference sequence).

The chain uses TRBV28 and TRBJ2-7; 12 bases line up with TRBD2. Unmatched junction bases numbered 7, after V lost 6 bases and J lost 4 bases. Germline V gene lookup returns CDR1 MDHEN and CDR2 SYDVKM. The CDR3 length is 15 residues. CDR3 loop: CASRETGTSGYEQYF. Written as DNA, the CDR3 is TGTGCCAGCAGAGAAACCGGGACTAGCGGGTACGAGCAGTACTTC.

The chain employs TRBV5-1 and TRBJ2-2, with 11 bases matching TRBD2. V was pared by 3 bases and J by 6 bases, with 4 bases of the junction left unmatched. Germline-derived CDR1 and CDR2 are SGHRS and YFSETQ. The CDR3 sequence is 15 residues long. CDR3 loop: CASSYLAGGAGELFF. The DNA of the CDR3 is TGCGCCAGCAGCTATCTAGCGGGGGGCGCCGGGGAGCTGTTTTTT.

This rearrangement joins TRBV25-1 to TRBJ2-1; 7 bases fit TRBD2. The germline CDR1 and CDR2 sequences are MGHDK and SYGVNS. Trimming took 5 bases from V and 6 from J; bases not matched to a gene: 4. The CDR3 is 13 amino acids. This chain's CDR3 is CASSLAERNEQFF. The CDR3 DNA sequence: TGTGCCAGCAGTCTAGCGGAGCGCAATGAGCAGTTCTTC.

The genes are TRBV2 and TRBJ1-2; 11 nucleotides align to TRBD1. The CDR3 extends over 17 amino acids. The trim removed 9 bases at V and 1 base at J, leaving 13 bases unmatched. From germline, CDR1 is SNHLY and CDR2 FYNNEI. The CDR3 DNA sequence: TGTGCCAGTCGAGGACAGGGGGCTTCCTTCTTTAACTATGGCTACACCTTC. Translated: CASRGQGASFFNYGYTF.

V gene TRBV7-3 combines with J gene TRBJ2-2; D is ambiguous. CDR1 and CDR2 from the germline V gene are SGHTA and FQGTGA. This CDR3 contains 16 residues. The V end was cut by 0 bases, the J end by 0 bases, with 8 bases between. CDR3 residues: CASSLTLAANTGELFF. In nucleotides, the CDR3 is TGTGCCAGCAGCTTAACGTTGGCAGCGAACACCGGGGAGCTGTTTTTT.

In nucleotides, the CDR3 is TGTGCCAGCAGCGGGCGGGCTAGCTCCGCCGATACGCAGTATTTT. Translation gives CASSGRASSADTQYF. This chain links TRBV5-4 with TRBJ2-3; TRBD2 is a possible D gene (5 bases). In germline, CDR1 is SGHNT, CDR2 YYREEE (reference sequence). V was cut by 4 bases and J by 6 bases, with 18 bases left in between. CDR3 length: 15 residues.